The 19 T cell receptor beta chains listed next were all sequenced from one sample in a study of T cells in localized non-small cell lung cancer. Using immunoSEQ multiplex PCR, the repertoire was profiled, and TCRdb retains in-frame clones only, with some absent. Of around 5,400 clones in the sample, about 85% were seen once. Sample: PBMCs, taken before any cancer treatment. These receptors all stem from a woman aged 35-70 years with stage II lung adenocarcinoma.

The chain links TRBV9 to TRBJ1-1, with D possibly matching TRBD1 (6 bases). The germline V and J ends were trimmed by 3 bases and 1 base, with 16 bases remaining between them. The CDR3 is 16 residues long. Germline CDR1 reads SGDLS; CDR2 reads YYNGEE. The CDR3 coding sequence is TGTGCCAGCAGCGCCGGGACACCCCTACAGAACACTGAAGCTTTCTTT. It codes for CASSAGTPLQNTEAFF. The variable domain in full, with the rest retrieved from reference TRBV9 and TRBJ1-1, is DSGVTQTPKHLITATGQRVTLRCSPRSGDLSVYWYQQSLDQGLQFLIQYYNGEERAKGNILERFSAQQFPDLHSELNLSSLELGDSALYFCASSAGTPLQNTEAFFGQGTRLTVV.

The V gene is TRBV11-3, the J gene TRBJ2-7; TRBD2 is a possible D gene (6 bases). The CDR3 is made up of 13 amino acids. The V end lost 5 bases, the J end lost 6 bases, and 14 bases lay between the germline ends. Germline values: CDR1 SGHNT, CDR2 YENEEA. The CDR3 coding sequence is TGTGCCAGCAGCGCCGGGGGTACGGGCGAGCAGTACTTC. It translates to CASSAGGTGEQYF.

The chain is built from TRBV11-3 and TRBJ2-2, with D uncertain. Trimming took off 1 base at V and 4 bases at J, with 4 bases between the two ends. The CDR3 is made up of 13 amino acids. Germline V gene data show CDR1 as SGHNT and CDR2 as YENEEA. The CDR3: CASSLGLTGELFF. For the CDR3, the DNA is TGTGCCAGCAGCTTAGGACTCACCGGGGAGCTGTTTTTT. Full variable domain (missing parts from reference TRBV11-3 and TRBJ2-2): EAGVVQSPRYKIIEKKQPVAFWCNPISGHNTLYWYLQNLGQGPELLIRYENEEAVDDSQLPKDRFSAERLKGVDSTLKIQPAELGDSAVYLCASSLGLTGELFFGEGSRLTVL.

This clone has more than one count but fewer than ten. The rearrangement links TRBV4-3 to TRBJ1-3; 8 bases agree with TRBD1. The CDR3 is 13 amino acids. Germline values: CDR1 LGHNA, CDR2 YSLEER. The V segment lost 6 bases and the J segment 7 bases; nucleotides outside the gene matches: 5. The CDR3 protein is CASRDRVGNTIYF. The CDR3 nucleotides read TGCGCCAGCAGGGACAGGGTTGGCAACACCATATATTTT.

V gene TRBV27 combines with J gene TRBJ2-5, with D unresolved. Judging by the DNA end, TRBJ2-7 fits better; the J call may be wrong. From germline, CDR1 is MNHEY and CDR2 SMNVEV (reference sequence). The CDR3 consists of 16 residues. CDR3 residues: CASGDPDPFIPYEQYF. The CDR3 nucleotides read TGTGCCAGCGGAGACCCGGACCCCTTCATTCCCTACGAGCAGTACTTC.

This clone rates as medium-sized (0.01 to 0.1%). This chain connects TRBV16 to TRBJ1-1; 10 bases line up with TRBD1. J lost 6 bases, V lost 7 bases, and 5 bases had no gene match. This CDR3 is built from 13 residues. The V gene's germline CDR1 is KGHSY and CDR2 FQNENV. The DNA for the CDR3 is TGTGCCAGCATCCGGGACAGGGGTGCTGAAGCTTTCTTT. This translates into CASIRDRGAEAFF.

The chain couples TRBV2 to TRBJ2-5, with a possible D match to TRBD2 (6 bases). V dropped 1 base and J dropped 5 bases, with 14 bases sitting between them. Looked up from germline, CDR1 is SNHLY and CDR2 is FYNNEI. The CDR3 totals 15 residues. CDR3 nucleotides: TGTGCCAGCAGTGAAGATTTGGTACGGGGGGAGACCCAGTACTTC. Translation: CASSEDLVRGETQYF.

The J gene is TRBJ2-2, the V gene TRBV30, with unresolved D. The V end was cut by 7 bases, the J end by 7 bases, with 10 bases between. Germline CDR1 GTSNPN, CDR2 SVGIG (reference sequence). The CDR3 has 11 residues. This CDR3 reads CASAFSGELFF. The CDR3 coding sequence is TGTGCCTCCGCTTTTAGCGGGGAGCTGTTTTTT.

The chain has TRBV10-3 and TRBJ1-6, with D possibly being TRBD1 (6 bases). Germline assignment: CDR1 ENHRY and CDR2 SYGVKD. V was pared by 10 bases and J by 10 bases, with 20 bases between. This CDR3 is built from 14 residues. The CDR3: CATQGQSGSSPLHF. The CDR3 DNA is TGTGCCACACAAGGACAGAGCGGATCCTCACCCCTCCACTTT.

The CDR3 sequence is CASSLFTEQFF. Written as DNA, the CDR3 is TGTGCCAGCAGTTTATTCACTGAGCAGTTCTTC. The gene calls are TRBV28 and TRBJ2-1; unclear D gene. The germline gives CDR1 MDHEN, CDR2 SYDVKM. There are 11 residues in the CDR3. Trimming took 1 base from V and 9 from J, leaving 4 bases between them. The full variable domain, with the rest looked up from reference TRBV28 and TRBJ2-1, is DVKVTQSSRYLVKRTGEKVFLECVQDMDHENMFWYRQDPGLGLRLIYFSYDVKMKEKGDIPEGYSVSREKKERFSLILESASTNQTSMYLCASSLFTEQFFGPGTRLTVL.

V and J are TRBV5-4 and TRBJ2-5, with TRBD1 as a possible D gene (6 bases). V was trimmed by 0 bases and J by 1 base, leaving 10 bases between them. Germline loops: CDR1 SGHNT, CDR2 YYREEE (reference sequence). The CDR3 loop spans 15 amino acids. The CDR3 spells CASSLVDRSQETQYF. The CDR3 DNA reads TGTGCCAGCAGCTTGGTGGACAGAAGCCAAGAGACCCAGTACTTC.

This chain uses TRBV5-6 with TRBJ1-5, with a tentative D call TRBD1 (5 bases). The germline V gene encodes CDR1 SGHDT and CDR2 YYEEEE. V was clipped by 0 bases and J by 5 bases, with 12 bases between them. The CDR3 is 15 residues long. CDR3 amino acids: CASSLVRGGDQPQHF. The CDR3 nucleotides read TGTGCCAGCAGCTTGGTACGGGGGGGAGATCAGCCCCAGCATTTT. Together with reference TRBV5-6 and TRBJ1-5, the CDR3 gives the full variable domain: DAGVTQSPTHLIKTRGQQVTLRCSPKSGHDTVSWYQQALGQGPQFIFQYYEEEERQRGNFPDRFSGHQFPNYSSELNVNALLLGDSALYLCASSLVRGGDQPQHFGDGTRLSIL.

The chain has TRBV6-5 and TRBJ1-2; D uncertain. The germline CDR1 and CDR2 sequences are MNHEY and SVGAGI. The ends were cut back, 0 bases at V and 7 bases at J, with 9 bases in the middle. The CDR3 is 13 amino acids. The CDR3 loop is CASSYSTGSGYTF. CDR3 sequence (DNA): TGTGCCAGCAGTTACTCGACGGGTAGTGGCTACACCTTC.

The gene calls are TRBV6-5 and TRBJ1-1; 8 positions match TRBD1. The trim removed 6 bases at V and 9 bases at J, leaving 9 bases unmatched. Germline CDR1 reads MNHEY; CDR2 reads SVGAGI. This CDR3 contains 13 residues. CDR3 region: CASRNGQGGKAFF. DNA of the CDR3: TGTGCCAGCAGGAACGGACAGGGAGGGAAAGCTTTCTTT.

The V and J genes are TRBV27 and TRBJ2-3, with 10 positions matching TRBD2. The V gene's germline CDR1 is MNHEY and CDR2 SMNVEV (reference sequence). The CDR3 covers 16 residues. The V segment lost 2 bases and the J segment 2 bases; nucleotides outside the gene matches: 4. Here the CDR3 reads CASSLGLAGATDTQYF. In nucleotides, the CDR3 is TGTGCCAGCAGTTTAGGGCTAGCGGGGGCCACAGATACGCAGTATTTT.

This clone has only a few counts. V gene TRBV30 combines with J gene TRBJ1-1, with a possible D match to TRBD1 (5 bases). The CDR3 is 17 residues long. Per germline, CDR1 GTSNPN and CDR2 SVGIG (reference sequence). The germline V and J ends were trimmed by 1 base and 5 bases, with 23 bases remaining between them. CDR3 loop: CAWSDMGRVWSDTEAFF. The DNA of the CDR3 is TGTGCCTGGAGTGATATGGGCAGGGTATGGTCGGATACTGAAGCTTTCTTT. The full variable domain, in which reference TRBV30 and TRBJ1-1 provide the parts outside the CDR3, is SQTIHQWPATLVQPVGSPLSLECTVEGTSNPNLYWYRQAAGRGLQLLFYSVGIGQISSEVPQNLSASRPQDRQFILSSKKLLLSDSGFYLCAWSDMGRVWSDTEAFFGQGTRLTVV.

The CDR3 nucleotides are TGTGCCAGCAGCTTAACGAGCATCACCGGGGAGCTGTTTTTT. This translates into CASSLTSITGELFF. V usage is TRBV7-2 and J usage is TRBJ2-2; no reliable D call. The CDR3 runs to 14 residues. The V and J ends lost 2 bases and 4 bases respectively, with 8 bases between them. The germline gives CDR1 SGHTA, CDR2 FQGNSA. Together with reference TRBV7-2 and TRBJ2-2, the CDR3 gives the full variable domain: GAGVSQSPSNKVTEKGKDVELRCDPISGHTALYWYRQSLGQGLEFLIYFQGNSAPDKSGLPSDRFSAERTGGSVSTLTIQRTQQEDSAVYLCASSLTSITGELFFGEGSRLTVL.

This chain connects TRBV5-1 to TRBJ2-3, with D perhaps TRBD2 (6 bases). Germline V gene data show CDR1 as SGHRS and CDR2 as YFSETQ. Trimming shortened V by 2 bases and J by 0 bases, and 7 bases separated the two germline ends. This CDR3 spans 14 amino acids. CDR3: CASSFSGSTDTQYF. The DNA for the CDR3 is TGCGCCAGCAGCTTCAGCGGGAGCACAGATACGCAGTATTTT.

For the CDR3, the DNA is TGTGCCAGCAGTGAAGGGCAGCGAGCTAACTATGGCTACACCTTC. Protein: CASSEGQRANYGYTF. The V call is TRBV25-1, the J call TRBJ1-2, with D uncertain. V gave up 2 bases and J gave up 0 bases, with 10 bases separating them. Germline V gene data show CDR1 as MGHDK and CDR2 as SYGVNS. The CDR3 length is 15 residues.